Below, 11 T cell receptor beta chains from the same sample are listed, as sequenced in a study of OX40 agonist ivuxolimab in advanced cancers. Produced via immunoSEQ multiplex PCR; TCRdb's table is partial and in-frame only. The sample shows 45,000 to 60,000 clones, approximately 89% of them seen only once. This sample comprised CD4+ or CD8+ T cells sorted from blood, obtained in a trial of the OX40 agonist ivuxolimab. Receptors were obtained from an adult with an advanced solid tumor such as melanoma, head and neck, liver or kidney cancer.

The J gene is TRBJ2-1, the V gene TRBV7-2, with D possibly called TRBD1 or TRBD2 (5 bases each). V lost 1 base and J lost 10, with 14 bases in between. CDR1 SGHTA and CDR2 FQGNSA come from the germline V gene. The CDR3 totals 14 residues. The chain's CDR3 is CASSLGLYWDEQFF. CDR3 sequence (DNA): TGTGCCAGCAGCTTAGGGCTTTATTGGGACGAGCAGTTCTTC.

This clone occurred once. The rearrangement uses TRBV11-2 and TRBJ2-1, with 7 bases matching TRBD2. The CDR3 runs 18 residues. V trimming: 1 base; J trimming: 0 bases; junction bases outside the gene matches: 9. Germline V gene lookup returns CDR1 SGHAT and CDR2 FQNNGV. The CDR3 DNA is TGTGCCAGCAGCTTAGTTCGAGGACTAGTGAGCTCCTACAATGAGCAGTTCTTC. Its protein product is CASSLVRGLVSSYNEQFF.

This sequence joins TRBV28 and TRBJ2-1; perhaps D is TRBD1 or TRBD2 (5 bases each). V dropped 2 bases and J dropped 2 bases, with 10 bases sitting between them. The length of the CDR3 is 15 residues. CDR1 is MDHEN and CDR2 is SYDVKM in the germline V gene. CDR3 sequence (DNA): TGTGCCAGCAGTTTAAGGGACCCGACCTACAATGAGCAGTTCTTC. Translation: CASSLRDPTYNEQFF.

J is TRBJ2-1 and V is TRBV7-2, with D possibly matching TRBD1 (6 bases). Per germline, CDR1 SGHTA and CDR2 FQGNSA. The CDR3 runs to 17 residues. The V end was cut by 8 bases, the J end by 3 bases, with 23 bases between. The CDR3 nucleotides read TGTGCCAGCCGAAATCTAGCTGGGGGCACGCTCTACAATGAGCAGTTCTTC. This gives the protein CASRNLAGGTLYNEQFF.

This clone appeared a single time. The chain joins TRBV13 to TRBJ2-7; D gene uncertain. CDR3 length equals 13 residues. Germline assignment: CDR1 PRHDT and CDR2 FYEKMQ (reference sequence). Trimming took off 0 bases at V and 1 base at J, with 4 bases between the two ends. This CDR3 reads CASSLGTSYEQYV. DNA for the CDR3: TGTGCCAGCAGCTTAGGCACGTCCTACGAGCAGTACGTC.

The rearrangement uses TRBV5-1 and TRBJ2-2, with D possibly being TRBD1 (5 bases). V was trimmed by 0 bases and J by 3 bases, leaving 6 bases between them. This CDR3 is built from 14 residues. Germline CDR1 reads SGHRS; CDR2 reads YFSETQ. CDR3 in amino acids: CASSLGGDTGELFF. As DNA, the CDR3 is TGCGCCAGCAGCTTGGGGGGCGACACCGGGGAGCTGTTTTTT. Full variable domain (rest looked up from reference TRBV5-1 and TRBJ2-2): KAGVTQTPRYLIKTRGQQVTLSCSPISGHRSVSWYQQTPGQGLQFLFEYFSETQRNKGNFPGRFSGRQFSNSRSEMNVSTLELGDSALYLCASSLGGDTGELFFGEGSRLTVL.

The rearrangement links TRBV2 to TRBJ1-1, with 7 positions matching TRBD1. This CDR3 has 13 residues. With V trimmed by 3 bases and J by 6 bases, 4 bases remained unmatched. Per the germline V gene, CDR1 is SNHLY and CDR2 is FYNNEI. The CDR3 protein is CASSDRGGSEAFF. CDR3 DNA: TGTGCCAGCAGTGACAGGGGGGGCTCTGAAGCTTTCTTT.

This chain connects TRBV27 to TRBJ1-1, with unresolved D. Germline loops: CDR1 MNHEY, CDR2 SMNVEV (reference sequence). Between the trimmed V and J ends, which lost 7 bases and 8 bases, there was a span of 17 bases. This CDR3 region has 13 residues. The CDR3 nucleotides are TGTGCCAGCAATATAGGGAGAGGGTCGGAAGCTTTCTTT. Residues: CASNIGRGSEAFF.

This clone showed up just a few times. This chain connects TRBV10-3 to TRBJ1-2; perhaps TRBD1 as D (6 bases). CDR3 size: 14 residues. CDR1 is ENHRY and CDR2 is SYGVKD in the germline V gene. V lost 3 bases, J lost 5 bases, and 13 bases lay in between. CDR3 protein: CAISDPGTQYGYTF. CDR3 sequence (DNA): TGTGCCATCAGTGATCCCGGGACACAGTATGGCTACACCTTC.

This chain links TRBV7-8 with TRBJ2-3; TRBD2 might be the D (6 bases). The V end was cut by 5 bases, the J end by 6 bases, with 18 bases between. CDR1 and CDR2 (germline): SGHVS, FQNEAQ. The CDR3 runs 15 residues. The CDR3 DNA follows: TGTGCCAGCAGCCCAAACCTAGCGAGTAGGGATACGCAGTATTTT. Its translation: CASSPNLASRDTQYF.

The V gene is TRBV5-4, the J gene TRBJ2-5, with D perhaps matching TRBD2 (7 bases). CDR1 is SGHNT, CDR2 YYREEE, per germline (reference sequence). This CDR3 is 16 amino acids long. V was cut by 5 bases and J by 5 bases, with 22 bases left in between. In nucleotides, the CDR3 is TGTGCCAGCAGGAATGAAGAAGGCGGGGGCAGGGAGACCCAGTACTTC. Amino acids: CASRNEEGGGRETQYF.